A selection of T cell receptor beta chains follows, all from one sample in a study of CD8 T cells in ankylosing spondylitis. TCRdb processed the 5' RACE reads anew with MiXCR; each CDR3 protein has one entry. Here the sample spans around 330,000 distinct CDR3 sequences, 11% being singletons. Specimen: blood, either unsorted or a sorted T cell fraction (not recorded which). The receptors were sampled from a female donor with ankylosing spondylitis or in good health (not recorded which). Both conserved end residues are part of each CDR3. D genes are given only for firm matches. Clone size is not always given. Where it is, it says once, few, many or a class for expanded clones.

V gene: TRBV5-1; J gene: TRBJ2-3; clone size: many; D gene: TRBD2; CDR3 protein: CASSLGVAGRTDTQYF; CDR3 DNA: TGCGCCAGCAGCTTGGGGGTAGCGGGGCGCACAGATACGCAGTATTTT
V gene: TRBV5-1; J gene: TRBJ2-1; clone size: NA; D gene: NA; CDR3 protein: CASSLRLGPDEQFF; CDR3 DNA: TGCGCCAGCAGCTTGCGCTTGGGTCCCGATGAGCAGTTCTTC
V gene: TRBV3-1; J gene: TRBJ2-7; clone size: many; D gene: NA; CDR3 protein: CASSQDDRHEQYF; CDR3 DNA: TGTGCCAGCAGCCAAGATGACCGACACGAGCAGTACTTC
V gene: TRBV5-1; J gene: TRBJ2-5; clone size: NA; D gene: TRBD2; CDR3 protein: CASSLVGSGGARETQYF; CDR3 DNA: TGCGCCAGCAGCTTGGTTGGTAGCGGGGGAGCTCGAGAGACCCAGTACTTC
V gene: TRBV5-1; J gene: TRBJ1-3; clone size: many; D gene: NA; CDR3 protein: CASSWVVLQGNKAGNTIYF; CDR3 DNA: TGCGCCAGCAGCTGGGTCGTCCTTCAGGGGAATAAAGCTGGAAACACCATATATTTT
V gene: TRBV12-3/TRBV12-4; J gene: TRBJ2-7; clone size: NA; D gene: NA; CDR3 protein: CGSSFGMRSYEQYF; CDR3 DNA: TGTGGCAGCAGTTTCGGGATGCGCTCCTACGAGCAGTACTTC
V gene: TRBV3-1; J gene: TRBJ1-1; clone size: many; D gene: NA; CDR3 protein: CASSPLPGGTNTEAFF; CDR3 DNA: TGTGCCAGCAGCCCCCTCCCCGGTGGGACGAACACTGAAGCTTTCTTT
V gene: TRBV9; J gene: TRBJ2-1; clone size: NA; D gene: TRBD2; CDR3 protein: CASSVGLSGSYNEQFF; CDR3 DNA: TGTGCCAGCAGCGTAGGGTTAAGCGGGAGCTACAATGAGCAGTTCTTC
V gene: TRBV29-1; J gene: TRBJ1-4; clone size: many; D gene: NA; CDR3 protein: CSVNLGEKLFF; CDR3 DNA: TGCAGCGTTAATCTAGGGGAAAAACTGTTTTTT
V gene: TRBV28; J gene: TRBJ2-7; clone size: few; D gene: NA; CDR3 protein: CASRSGQSYEQYF; CDR3 DNA: TGTGCCAGCAGATCAGGACAGTCCTACGAGCAGTACTTC
V gene: TRBV18; J gene: TRBJ1-1; clone size: few; D gene: NA; CDR3 protein: CASSRRGERTEAFF; CDR3 DNA: TGTGCCAGCTCAAGGAGGGGAGAAAGGACTGAAGCTTTCTTT
V gene: TRBV14; J gene: TRBJ1-2; clone size: many; D gene: NA; CDR3 protein: CASSQDSTRGYGYTF; CDR3 DNA: TGTGCCAGCAGCCAAGATTCCACCAGGGGTTATGGCTACACCTTC
V gene: TRBV5-1; J gene: TRBJ2-4; clone size: few; D gene: NA; CDR3 protein: CASSGKGGEATKNIQYF; CDR3 DNA: TGCGCCAGCAGCGGGAAGGGAGGTGAGGCAACCAAAAACATTCAGTACTTC
V gene: TRBV7-2; J gene: TRBJ2-1; clone size: NA; D gene: TRBD2; CDR3 protein: CASSFLRTSGTRNEQFF; CDR3 DNA: TGTGCCAGCAGCTTCTTAAGGACTAGCGGGACTAGGAATGAGCAGTTCTTC
V gene: TRBV20-1; J gene: TRBJ2-3; clone size: many; D gene: TRBD2; CDR3 protein: CSARPGLAGRSTDTQYF; CDR3 DNA: TGCAGTGCTAGACCGGGACTAGCGGGACGAAGCACAGATACGCAGTATTTT
V gene: TRBV7-9; J gene: TRBJ2-5; clone size: few; D gene: NA; CDR3 protein: CASTYPGLETQYF; CDR3 DNA: TGTGCCAGCACATATCCAGGGCTAGAGACCCAGTACTTC
V gene: TRBV20-1; J gene: TRBJ2-1; clone size: many; D gene: NA; CDR3 protein: CSVTVWGNEQFF; CDR3 DNA: TGCAGTGTCACGGTTTGGGGCAATGAGCAGTTCTTC
V gene: TRBV28; J gene: TRBJ1-5; clone size: few; D gene: NA; CDR3 protein: CASNLSGGSNQPQHF; CDR3 DNA: TGTGCCAGCAATCTCTCTGGGGGAAGCAATCAGCCCCAGCATTTT
V gene: TRBV20-1; J gene: TRBJ1-2; clone size: many; D gene: NA; CDR3 protein: CSARDVGSYGYTF; CDR3 DNA: TGCAGTGCTAGGGATGTGGGTTCCTATGGCTACACCTTC
V gene: TRBV5-1; J gene: TRBJ2-2; clone size: NA; D gene: TRBD2; CDR3 protein: CASSGSGRMNTGELFF; CDR3 DNA: TGCGCCAGCAGCGGAAGCGGGAGGATGAACACCGGGGAGCTGTTTTTT
V gene: TRBV20-1; J gene: TRBJ1-1; clone size: once; D gene: NA; CDR3 protein: CSARVSGAGTEAFF; CDR3 DNA: TGCAGTGCTAGAGTTTCAGGGGCAGGCACTGAAGCTTTCTTT
V gene: TRBV29-1; J gene: TRBJ1-2; clone size: many; D gene: NA; CDR3 protein: CSVAVGRDYGYTF; CDR3 DNA: TGCAGCGTTGCAGTCGGCAGGGACTATGGCTACACCTTC
V gene: TRBV11-3; J gene: TRBJ2-3; clone size: many; D gene: NA; CDR3 protein: CASSLAIGDTQYF; CDR3 DNA: TGTGCCAGCAGCTTAGCGATCGGAGATACGCAGTATTTT
V gene: TRBV5-1; J gene: TRBJ2-3; clone size: NA; D gene: NA; CDR3 protein: CASTTWRGGLDTQYF; CDR3 DNA: TGCGCCAGCACCACCTGGCGGGGTGGGTTGGATACGCAGTATTTT
V gene: TRBV20-1; J gene: TRBJ2-3; clone size: NA; D gene: TRBD2; CDR3 protein: CSARGWYGGGRTDTQYF; CDR3 DNA: TGCAGTGCTAGGGGTTGGTACGGCGGGGGGCGCACAGATACGCAGTATTTT
V gene: TRBV13; J gene: TRBJ2-5; clone size: many; D gene: TRBD1; CDR3 protein: CASSLWDRAQETQYF; CDR3 DNA: TGTGCCAGCAGCCTTTGGGACAGGGCCCAAGAGACCCAGTACTTC
V gene: TRBV7-9; J gene: TRBJ1-6; clone size: NA; D gene: NA; CDR3 protein: CASRDRSSYNSPLHF; CDR3 DNA: TGTGCCAGCAGAGACAGGAGCTCCTATAATTCACCCCTCCACTTT
V gene: TRBV27; J gene: TRBJ2-1; clone size: few; D gene: NA; CDR3 protein: CASSLRLEVDEQFF; CDR3 DNA: TGTGCCAGCAGTTTAAGACTAGAAGTGGATGAGCAGTTCTTC
V gene: TRBV12-3/TRBV12-4; J gene: TRBJ2-2; clone size: NA; D gene: NA; CDR3 protein: CASSRGSSGELFF; CDR3 DNA: TGTGCCAGCAGCCGAGGCTCGAGCGGGGAGCTGTTTTTT
V gene: TRBV20-1; J gene: TRBJ2-6; clone size: many; D gene: TRBD1; CDR3 protein: CSARGRTGKGSGANVLTF; CDR3 DNA: TGCAGTGCTAGAGGGAGGACAGGGAAAGGTTCTGGGGCCAACGTCCTGACTTTC
V gene: TRBV7-6; J gene: TRBJ2-3; clone size: many; D gene: NA; CDR3 protein: CASSDRDTEPLGTQYF; CDR3 DNA: TGTGCCAGCAGCGACCGGGACACCGAACCCCTCGGTACGCAGTATTTT
V gene: TRBV20-1; J gene: TRBJ2-7; clone size: many; D gene: NA; CDR3 protein: CSAKRGAHTAYEQYF; CDR3 DNA: TGCAGTGCTAAAAGGGGGGCTCACACGGCCTACGAGCAGTACTTC
V gene: TRBV12-3/TRBV12-4; J gene: TRBJ2-1; clone size: many; D gene: TRBD1; CDR3 protein: CASSLRQGYNEQFF; CDR3 DNA: TGTGCCAGCAGTCTCAGACAGGGCTACAATGAGCAGTTCTTC
V gene: TRBV6-5; J gene: TRBJ2-1; clone size: many; D gene: NA; CDR3 protein: CASSYLEYSEQFF; CDR3 DNA: TGTGCCAGCAGTTACCTTGAATATTCCGAGCAGTTCTTC
V gene: TRBV7-2; J gene: TRBJ2-3; clone size: NA; D gene: NA; CDR3 protein: CASSPLLAADTQYF; CDR3 DNA: TGTGCCAGCAGCCCCCTTCTGGCTGCAGATACGCAGTATTTT
V gene: TRBV28; J gene: TRBJ2-5; clone size: few; D gene: NA; CDR3 protein: CASSLGGRAQETQYF; CDR3 DNA: TGTGCCAGCAGTTTAGGTGGGAGAGCCCAAGAGACCCAGTACTTC
V gene: TRBV5-1; J gene: TRBJ2-7; clone size: many; D gene: NA; CDR3 protein: CASSFPGRSYEQYF; CDR3 DNA: TGCGCCAGCAGCTTTCCCGGACGCTCCTACGAGCAGTACTTC
V gene: TRBV5-1; J gene: TRBJ1-6; clone size: many; D gene: NA; CDR3 protein: CASSLALDMNSPLHF; CDR3 DNA: TGCGCCAGCAGCTTGGCCTTGGACATGAATTCACCCCTCCACTTT
V gene: TRBV28; J gene: TRBJ2-1; clone size: many; D gene: NA; CDR3 protein: CASGEGYEQFF; CDR3 DNA: TGTGCCAGCGGCGAGGGGTATGAGCAGTTCTTC
V gene: TRBV7-8; J gene: TRBJ2-7; clone size: many; D gene: TRBD1; CDR3 protein: CASSLKTGVEQYF; CDR3 DNA: TGTGCCAGCAGCTTAAAGACAGGGGTCGAGCAGTACTTC
V gene: TRBV11-2; J gene: TRBJ2-5; clone size: few; D gene: NA; CDR3 protein: CASSLEVNRETQYF; CDR3 DNA: TGTGCCAGCAGCTTAGAGGTCAATAGGGAGACCCAGTACTTC
V gene: TRBV12-3/TRBV12-4; J gene: TRBJ2-3; clone size: NA; D gene: NA; CDR3 protein: CASSPTAVERDISNTQYF; CDR3 DNA: TGTGCCAGCAGTCCTACAGCCGTGGAGCGGGACATCTCAAATACGCAGTATTTT
V gene: TRBV4-3; J gene: TRBJ2-2; clone size: few; D gene: NA; CDR3 protein: CASSQGSGFPNTGELFF; CDR3 DNA: TGCGCCAGCAGCCAAGGTAGCGGTTTCCCCAACACCGGCGAGCTGTTTTTT
V gene: TRBV4-2; J gene: TRBJ1-4; clone size: NA; D gene: NA; CDR3 protein: CASSQVRAPNEKLFF; CDR3 DNA: TGTGCCAGCAGCCAAGTTAGGGCCCCAAATGAAAAACTGTTTTTT
V gene: TRBV10-3; J gene: TRBJ2-2; clone size: many; D gene: TRBD2; CDR3 protein: CAMAGLATGELFF; CDR3 DNA: TGTGCCATGGCGGGACTAGCCACCGGGGAGCTGTTTTTT
V gene: TRBV29-1; J gene: TRBJ1-2; clone size: many; D gene: NA; CDR3 protein: CSVEDWYGYTF; CDR3 DNA: TGCAGCGTTGAAGATTGGTATGGCTACACCTTC
V gene: TRBV12-3/TRBV12-4; J gene: TRBJ1-6; clone size: many; D gene: NA; CDR3 protein: CASSEAGNSPLHF; CDR3 DNA: TGTGCCAGCAGCGAAGCCGGTAATTCACCCCTCCACTTT
V gene: TRBV30; J gene: TRBJ1-1; clone size: many; D gene: NA; CDR3 protein: CAWSQGPGTEAFF; CDR3 DNA: TGTGCCTGGAGTCAGGGGCCGGGCACTGAAGCTTTCTTT
V gene: TRBV10-3; J gene: TRBJ2-7; clone size: NA; D gene: TRBD2; CDR3 protein: CAISPYGTSGNEQYF; CDR3 DNA: TGTGCCATCAGCCCATATGGGACTAGCGGGAACGAGCAGTACTTC
V gene: TRBV5-1; J gene: TRBJ2-7; clone size: many; D gene: TRBD2; CDR3 protein: CASSLETSGSYEQYF; CDR3 DNA: TGCGCCAGCAGCTTGGAGACTAGCGGGAGTTACGAGCAGTACTTC
V gene: TRBV5-1; J gene: TRBJ2-4; clone size: many; D gene: TRBD1; CDR3 protein: CASSSPGQGENIQYF; CDR3 DNA: TGCGCCAGCAGCTCACCGGGACAGGGCGAAAACATTCAGTACTTC
V gene: TRBV5-1; J gene: TRBJ2-4; clone size: many; D gene: NA; CDR3 protein: CASSLGSFLEGNIQYF; CDR3 DNA: TGCGCCAGCAGCTTGGGATCATTCCTGGAGGGAAACATTCAGTACTTC
V gene: TRBV5-1; J gene: TRBJ1-2; clone size: many; D gene: NA; CDR3 protein: CASSLETLGNYGYTF; CDR3 DNA: TGCGCCAGCAGCCTTGAAACCCTCGGTAACTATGGCTACACCTTC
V gene: TRBV12-3/TRBV12-4; J gene: TRBJ2-1; clone size: many; D gene: TRBD1; CDR3 protein: CASSPQQGLDEQFF; CDR3 DNA: TGTGCCAGCAGCCCGCAACAGGGGTTGGATGAGCAGTTCTTC
V gene: TRBV28; J gene: TRBJ2-2; clone size: many; D gene: NA; CDR3 protein: CASRTAPNTGELFF; CDR3 DNA: TGTGCCAGCCGGACAGCTCCCAACACCGGGGAGCTGTTTTTT
V gene: TRBV7-7; J gene: TRBJ2-1; clone size: many; D gene: NA; CDR3 protein: CASSLDNFSEQFF; CDR3 DNA: TGTGCCAGCAGCTTAGACAATTTCAGTGAGCAGTTCTTC
V gene: TRBV20-1; J gene: TRBJ2-1; clone size: NA; D gene: NA; CDR3 protein: CSARARTTWAMLEFF; CDR3 DNA: TGCAGTGCTAGAGCCAGGACGACCTGGGCAATGTTGGAGTTCTTC
V gene: TRBV20-1; J gene: TRBJ2-5; clone size: many; D gene: NA; CDR3 protein: CSARDVGGLQETQYF; CDR3 DNA: TGCAGTGCTAGAGATGTGGGGGGGCTACAAGAGACCCAGTACTTC
V gene: TRBV19; J gene: TRBJ2-2; clone size: few; D gene: TRBD2; CDR3 protein: CASSPFTSGRPGELFF; CDR3 DNA: TGTGCCAGTAGTCCTTTCACTAGCGGGAGACCCGGGGAGCTGTTTTTT
V gene: TRBV29-1; J gene: TRBJ2-7; clone size: many; D gene: NA; CDR3 protein: CSVKRSSYEQYF; CDR3 DNA: TGCAGCGTTAAGAGGTCTTCCTACGAGCAGTACTTC